The next 32 T cell receptor beta chains were all read from a single sample in a study of T cells in narcolepsy. The assay was immunoSEQ multiplex PCR, and TCRdb's table has in-frame clones only and misses some. The table records about 25,000 clones, just under 85% of them present only once. Material: CD45RA- memory CD4+ T cells from PBMCs. The receptors here all came from a human donor with narcolepsy.

The V call is TRBV11-3, the J call TRBJ1-1, with D perhaps TRBD1 (5 bases). Germline values: CDR1 SGHNT, CDR2 YENEEA. CDR3 length: 13 amino acids. V was pared by 8 bases and J by 0 bases, with 10 bases between. Here the CDR3 DNA reads TGTGCCAGCTCGTACAGGCTGAACACTGAAGCTTTCTTT. It encodes CASSYRLNTEAFF.

This clone was observed once. This chain links TRBV28 with TRBJ2-7; TRBD2 matches at 9 bases. The V and J ends lost 6 bases and 1 base, in that order; junction bases with no gene match: 7. Germline V gene data show CDR1 as MDHEN and CDR2 as SYDVKM. This CDR3 spans 15 amino acids. The CDR3 DNA reads as TGTGCCAGCAGGACAGCGGGAGGCCAGTCCTACGAGCAGTACTTC. Translated: CASRTAGGQSYEQYF.

The chain carries TRBV28 and TRBJ1-2; no definite D call. CDR1 is MDHEN and CDR2 is SYDVKM in the germline V gene. The CDR3 consists of 12 residues. The CDR3 region is CGVGRSPYGYTF. The CDR3 DNA follows: TGTGGTGTAGGTCGATCCCCCTATGGCTACACCTTC.

V is TRBV19 and J is TRBJ2-1; 8 bases are a match to TRBD1. CDR3 size: 16 residues. V shed 5 bases and J 0 bases; nucleotides not matched to a gene: 6. Germline V gene sequence: CDR1 LNHDA, CDR2 SQIVND (reference sequence). The CDR3 DNA reads as TGTGCCAGTAGTCGGACAGGGTCCAGCTCCTACAATGAGCAGTTCTTC. Amino acid sequence: CASSRTGSSSYNEQFF.

The V gene is TRBV28, the J gene TRBJ2-5; 12 bases map to TRBD2. The trim removed 6 bases at V and 5 bases at J, leaving 13 bases unmatched. The CDR3 covers 17 residues. CDR1 MDHEN and CDR2 SYDVKM come from the germline V gene. In DNA, the CDR3 is TGTGCCAGCAGGCCCGTACTGCTAGCGGGAGGGGGGGAGACCCAGTACTTC. Protein product: CASRPVLLAGGGETQYF.

The V gene is TRBV19, the J gene TRBJ1-1, with D perhaps TRBD1 (5 bases). Germline CDR1 reads LNHDA; CDR2 reads SQIVND (reference sequence). The CDR3 extends over 13 amino acids. Trimming removed 11 bases from V and 1 base from J, with 14 bases in between. CDR3 DNA: TGTGCCTGGGGGGGGAGGTGGAACACTGAAGCTTTCTTT. This sequence encodes CAWGGRWNTEAFF.

V and J are TRBV5-1 and TRBJ2-7; D could derive from TRBD1 or TRBD2 (5 bases each). Trimming stripped 4 bases from V and 4 bases from J, with 18 bases between. This CDR3 is built from 15 residues. Germline CDR1 and CDR2: SGHRS and YFSETQ. The CDR3 is CASSIMSEGQYEQYF. CDR3 sequence (DNA): TGCGCCAGCAGCATCATGAGTGAGGGGCAGTACGAGCAGTACTTC.

This clone was counted a single time. The CDR3 spells CAISARTFGSYEQYF. CDR3 nucleotides: TGTGCCATCAGTGCACGGACATTCGGTTCCTACGAGCAGTACTTC. The chain links TRBV10-3 to TRBJ2-7, with a possible D match to TRBD1 (5 bases). The V end lost 4 bases, the J end lost 1 base, and 14 bases lay between the germline ends. Per germline, CDR1 ENHRY and CDR2 SYGVKD. CDR3 size: 15 residues.

The V call is TRBV28, the J call TRBJ2-3, with D uncertain. Germline V gives CDR1 MDHEN, CDR2 SYDVKM. V dropped 3 bases and J dropped 0 bases, with 10 bases sitting between them. The CDR3 loop spans 15 amino acids. CDR3 protein: CASSLLGASTDTQYF. The CDR3, as DNA: TGTGCCAGCAGTTTGTTGGGTGCTAGCACAGATACGCAGTATTTT.

V and J are TRBV19 and TRBJ1-4; tentatively, D is TRBD1 (5 bases). Germline V gene data show CDR1 as LNHDA and CDR2 as SQIVND (reference sequence). V was cut by 8 bases and J by 6 bases, with 16 bases left in between. The CDR3 is 14 amino acids. The CDR3 DNA reads TGTGCCAGTGCCCCGGGACGGGTGCATGAAAAACTGTTTTTT. It is translated as CASAPGRVHEKLFF.

This clone was seen only once. V and J are TRBV7-3 and TRBJ1-1; D not certain. V lost 5 bases and J 1 base, leaving 8 bases between the germline ends. This CDR3 has 13 amino acids. Germline lookup yields CDR1 SGHTA and CDR2 FQGTGA. CDR3 in amino acids: CASSADWNTEAFF. CDR3 DNA: TGTGCCAGCAGCGCGGACTGGAACACTGAAGCTTTCTTT. Full variable domain (remainder filled in from reference TRBV7-3 and TRBJ1-1): GAGVSQTPSNKVTEKGKYVELRCDPISGHTALYWYRQSLGQGPEFLIYFQGTGAADDSGLPNDRFFAVRPEGSVSTLKIQRTERGDSAVYLCASSADWNTEAFFGQGTRLTVV.

This clone was observed a handful of times. This chain joins TRBV30 and TRBJ2-7; no clear D gene. Trimming shortened V by 1 base and J by 4 bases, and 5 bases separated the two germline ends. This CDR3 has 11 residues. From germline, CDR1 is GTSNPN and CDR2 SVGIG (reference sequence). The CDR3 here is CAWSGSYEQYF. The CDR3 coding sequence is TGTGCCTGGAGTGGAAGTTACGAGCAGTACTTC.

The chain employs TRBV28 and TRBJ2-7; possible D gene TRBD2, 5 bases. Trimming removed 1 base at V and 1 base at J, with 11 bases between. Per the germline V gene, CDR1 is MDHEN and CDR2 is SYDVKM. The CDR3 has 15 amino acids. The CDR3, as DNA: TGTGCCAGCAGTTTATCGGGATTGGGTTCCTACGAGCAGTACTTC. Protein sequence: CASSLSGLGSYEQYF.

The rearrangement uses TRBV28 and TRBJ1-5; 9 nucleotides line up with TRBD1. V shed 6 bases and J 6 bases; nucleotides not matched to a gene: 6. CDR3 length equals 14 residues. Germline loops: CDR1 MDHEN, CDR2 SYDVKM. The CDR3 DNA reads as TGTGCCAGCAGGGGGGACAGGGCCGGTCAGCCCCAGCATTTT. It translates to CASRGDRAGQPQHF.

This sequence joins TRBV6-1 and TRBJ2-1; 7 bases are shared with TRBD2. Germline V gene data show CDR1 as MNHNS and CDR2 as SASEGT. V was clipped by 7 bases and J by 8 bases; unmatched bases: 11. The length of the CDR3 is 14 residues. In DNA, the CDR3 is TGTGCCAGCATGCTGGCGGGAGTTAGGTATGAGCAGTTCTTC. As protein: CASMLAGVRYEQFF.

To note about this clone: A junction end diverges from the germline sequence, so it may reflect a read error. This rearrangement joins TRBV6-6 to TRBJ2-5, with 8 bases fitting TRBD1. This CDR3 contains 12 residues. Germline assignment: CDR1 MNHNY and CDR2 SVGAGI (reference sequence). The CDR3 bases are TGTGCCAGCAGACCCGGACAGGGAGGATCTAACTTC. It yields the protein CASRPGQGGSNF.

J is TRBJ2-7 and V is TRBV6-4; 10 bases are shared with TRBD1. CDR3 length: 15 amino acids. J gave up 4 bases and V 5 bases, and 8 bases lay outside the gene matches. CDR1 MRHNA and CDR2 SNTAGT come from the germline V gene. The CDR3 here is CASSRTGTGEYEQYF. CDR3 bases: TGTGCCAGCAGTCGAACCGGGACAGGGGAATACGAGCAGTACTTC.

The chain carries TRBV6-5 and TRBJ1-1; tentatively, D is TRBD1 (5 bases). Per germline, CDR1 MNHEY and CDR2 SVGAGI. V dropped 6 bases and J dropped 0 bases, with 11 bases sitting between them. CDR3 length: 14 amino acids. CDR3 DNA sequence: TGTGCCAGCAGGCTCAAGGGGCTGAACACTGAAGCTTTCTTT. Protein product: CASRLKGLNTEAFF.

The J gene is TRBJ1-5, the V gene TRBV6-5, with D unresolved. The CDR3 is 13 residues long. Germline V gene sequence: CDR1 MNHEY, CDR2 SVGAGI. V was shortened by 5 bases and J by 5 bases, with 10 bases between the two germline ends. The chain's CDR3 is CASSEAFDQPQHF. CDR3 coding DNA: TGTGCCAGCAGTGAAGCGTTTGATCAGCCCCAGCATTTT.

The chain has TRBV6-5 and TRBJ1-3; 7 nucleotides match TRBD1. The CDR3 spans 14 residues. Unmatched junction bases numbered 4, after V lost 6 bases and J lost 2 bases. Per the germline V gene, CDR1 is MNHEY and CDR2 is SVGAGI. The CDR3 spells CASREQGTGNTIYF. The CDR3 DNA sequence: TGTGCCAGCAGGGAACAGGGGACTGGAAACACCATATATTTT.

The chain links TRBV18 to TRBJ2-3; 7 bases fit TRBD2. The CDR3 loop spans 15 amino acids. V trimming: 6 bases; J trimming: 5 bases; junction bases outside the gene matches: 11. Germline values: CDR1 KGHSH, CDR2 LQKENI. The DNA for the CDR3 is TGTGCCAGCTCCCGTTGGACTAGTGGGCAAGATACGCAGTATTTT. Translating gives CASSRWTSGQDTQYF.

The chain is built from TRBV10-1 and TRBJ2-7, with D perhaps matching TRBD2 (5 bases). With 5 bases removed from V and 4 bases from J, the gap between germline ends came to 6 bases. The CDR3 sequence is 11 residues long. Germline CDR1 is WNHNN and CDR2 is SYGVQD (reference sequence). In DNA form, the CDR3 reads TGCGCCAGCAGTAGCGGTTACGAGCAGTACTTC. Its protein product is CASSSGYEQYF.

This clone was detected only once. This chain uses TRBV2 with TRBJ2-1; D not resolved. The ends were cut back, 5 bases at V and 9 bases at J, with 8 bases in the middle. The CDR3 totals 11 residues. CDR1 and CDR2 (germline): SNHLY, FYNNEI. The CDR3 protein is CASSPVGEQFF. For the CDR3, the DNA is TGTGCCAGCAGTCCTGTGGGTGAGCAGTTCTTC.

The J gene is TRBJ1-5, the V gene TRBV6-1; possibly TRBD1 for D (5 bases). This CDR3 region has 11 residues. CDR1 MNHNS and CDR2 SASEGT come from the germline V gene. The ends were cut back, 9 bases at V and 4 bases at J, with 7 bases in the middle. The CDR3 sequence: CASRQNQPQHF. The CDR3 nucleotides are TGTGCCAGTCGACAGAATCAGCCCCAGCATTTT.

The genes are TRBV5-6 and TRBJ1-4; 7 nucleotides align to TRBD1. Germline V gives CDR1 SGHDT, CDR2 YYEEEE. The CDR3 totals 16 residues. With V trimmed by 5 bases and J by 2 bases, 9 bases remained unmatched. The CDR3 here is CASSRRQGGTNEKLFF. The CDR3 DNA is TGTGCCAGCAGTCGTCGACAGGGAGGGACTAATGAAAAACTGTTTTTT.

The chain couples TRBV6-4 to TRBJ2-1, with D possibly matching TRBD2 (5 bases). The V gene lost 3 bases and the J gene lost 6 bases, with 15 bases spanning the gap. CDR1 is MRHNA, CDR2 SNTAGT, per germline. CDR3 size: 15 residues. The CDR3 loop reads CASSESASFSNEQFF. CDR3 coding DNA: TGTGCCAGCAGTGAATCTGCTAGCTTTAGCAATGAGCAGTTCTTC.

This clone was observed a single time. The V and J genes are TRBV6-1 and TRBJ1-1; TRBD1 matches 7 bases. Unmatched junction bases numbered 3, after V lost 1 base and J lost 1 base. Germline assignment: CDR1 MNHNS and CDR2 SASEGT. The CDR3 runs to 15 residues. The CDR3 protein is CASSEEGQRNTEAFF. Here the CDR3 DNA reads TGTGCCAGCAGTGAAGAGGGACAGCGGAACACTGAAGCTTTCTTT.

This clone was observed a few times. J is TRBJ1-1 and V is TRBV6-5; perhaps TRBD1 as D (5 bases). V was pared by 0 bases and J by 4 bases, with 12 bases between. CDR1 MNHEY and CDR2 SVGAGI come from the germline V gene. The CDR3 runs to 15 residues. The CDR3: CASSYSTQGGTEAFF. CDR3 coding DNA: TGTGCCAGCAGTTACTCGACGCAGGGCGGCACTGAAGCTTTCTTT.

The chain carries TRBV11-2 and TRBJ2-7; 9 positions agree with TRBD1. Germline V CDR1 and CDR2: SGHAT, FQNNGV. The J segment lost 3 bases and the V segment lost 4 bases, leaving 7 bases of the junction unmatched. The CDR3 sequence is 15 residues long. This CDR3 is CASSSNPGQGYEQYF. As DNA, the CDR3 is TGTGCCAGCAGCTCCAACCCGGGACAGGGCTACGAGCAGTACTTC.

The gene calls are TRBV5-1 and TRBJ1-1; D possibly corresponds to TRBD1 (5 bases). The CDR3 totals 14 residues. V was trimmed by 0 bases and J by 4 bases, leaving 10 bases between them. Germline V CDR1 and CDR2: SGHRS, YFSETQ. The DNA of the CDR3 is TGCGCCAGCAGCTTGGAAGGGAGGGGCACTGAAGCTTTCTTT. Translated, it gives CASSLEGRGTEAFF.

This clone was counted between two and nine times. The chain couples TRBV6-6 to TRBJ1-3, with D unresolved. The ends were cut back, 11 bases at V and 0 bases at J, with 14 bases in the middle. Germline loops: CDR1 MNHNY, CDR2 SVGAGI (reference sequence). This CDR3 region has 14 residues. The chain's CDR3 is CAVEPNYSGNTIYF. The DNA of the CDR3 is TGTGCCGTAGAACCCAACTACTCTGGAAACACCATATATTTT.

The table lists this clone with a few counts. The V gene is TRBV28, the J gene TRBJ2-3, with unresolved D. CDR1 is MDHEN and CDR2 is SYDVKM in the germline V gene. V lost 8 bases, J lost 1 base, and 13 bases lay in between. CDR3 length: 14 amino acids. The CDR3 sequence: CASLRYSGTDTQYF. CDR3 DNA: TGTGCCAGCCTCCGGTATTCTGGCACAGATACGCAGTATTTT.